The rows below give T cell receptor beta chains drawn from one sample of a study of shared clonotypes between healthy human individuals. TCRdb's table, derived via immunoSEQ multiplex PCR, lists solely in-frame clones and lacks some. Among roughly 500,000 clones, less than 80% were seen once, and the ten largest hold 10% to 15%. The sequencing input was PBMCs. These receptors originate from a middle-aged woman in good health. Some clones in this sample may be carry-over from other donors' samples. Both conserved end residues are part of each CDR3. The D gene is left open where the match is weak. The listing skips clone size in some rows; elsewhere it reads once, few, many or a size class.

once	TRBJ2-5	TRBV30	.	CAWSAAPGRTQETQYF	TGTGCCTGGAGTGCGGCACCGGGACGGACACAAGAGACCCAGTACTTC
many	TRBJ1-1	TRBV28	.	CASSSSRRNEAFF	TGTGCCAGCAGTTCGTCAAGACGGAACGAAGCTTTCTTT
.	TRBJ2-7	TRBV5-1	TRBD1	CASSGTSGTEDEQYF	TGCGCCAGCAGCGGAACGTCCGGGACAGAGGACGAGCAGTACTTC
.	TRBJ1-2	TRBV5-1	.	CASSLVGYGYTF	TGCGCCAGCAGCCTCGTAGGCTATGGCTACACCTTC
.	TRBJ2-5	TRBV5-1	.	CASSLEGTGQETQYF	TGCGCCAGCAGCTTGGAAGGTACAGGGCAAGAGACCCAGTACTTC
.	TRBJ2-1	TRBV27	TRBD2	CASSPLGGKQFF	TGTGCCAGCAGTCCACTCGGGGGGAAACAGTTCTTC
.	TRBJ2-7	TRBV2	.	CASSETPVGEQYF	TGTGCCAGCAGTGAAACCCCCGTAGGCGAGCAGTACTTC
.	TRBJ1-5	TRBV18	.	CASSPGGRETNQPQHF	TGTGCCAGCTCACCAGGAGGCCGAGAAACCAATCAGCCCCAGCATTTT
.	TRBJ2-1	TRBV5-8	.	CASSRDTTNNEQFF	TGTGCCAGCAGTCGGGACACTACAAACAATGAGCAGTTCTTC
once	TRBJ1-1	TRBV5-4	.	CASSQESGPLAKAFF	TGTGCCAGCAGCCAGGAGAGCGGGCCCCTTGCAAAAGCTTTCTTT
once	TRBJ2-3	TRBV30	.	CAWSVGSTSTDTQYF	TGTGCCTGGAGTGTGGGCAGTACTAGCACAGATACGCAGTATTTT
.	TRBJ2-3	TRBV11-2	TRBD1	CASSPQGATDTQYF	TGTGCCAGCAGCCCACAGGGGGCAACAGATACGCAGTATTTT
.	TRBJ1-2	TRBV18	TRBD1	CASSPQVPDRGDHYGYTF	TGTGCCAGCTCACCACAAGTCCCGGACAGGGGAGATCACTATGGCTACACCTTC
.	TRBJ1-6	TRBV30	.	CAWGPTSSYNSPLHF	TGTGCCTGGGGACCGACTAGCTCCTATAATTCACCCCTCCACTTT
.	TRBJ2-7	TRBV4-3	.	CASSQGDSYFYEQYF	TGCGCCAGCAGCCAAGGTGACAGTTACTTCTACGAGCAGTACTTC